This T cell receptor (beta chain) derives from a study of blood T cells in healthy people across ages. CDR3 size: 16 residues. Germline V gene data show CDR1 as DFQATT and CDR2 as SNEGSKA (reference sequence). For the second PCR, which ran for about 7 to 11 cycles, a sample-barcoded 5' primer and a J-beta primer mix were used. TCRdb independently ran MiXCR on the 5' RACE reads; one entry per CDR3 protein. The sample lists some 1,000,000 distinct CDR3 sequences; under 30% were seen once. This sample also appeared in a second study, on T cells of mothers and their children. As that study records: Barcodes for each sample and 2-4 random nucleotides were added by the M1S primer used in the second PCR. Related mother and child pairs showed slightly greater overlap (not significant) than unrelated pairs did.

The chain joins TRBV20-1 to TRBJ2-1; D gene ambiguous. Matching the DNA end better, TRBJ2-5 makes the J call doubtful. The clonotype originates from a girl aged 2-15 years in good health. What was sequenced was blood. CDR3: CSARDPPPGFRETQYF. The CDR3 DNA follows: TGCAGTGCTAGAGATCCGCCCCCAGGTTTTCGGGAGACCCAGTACTTC.